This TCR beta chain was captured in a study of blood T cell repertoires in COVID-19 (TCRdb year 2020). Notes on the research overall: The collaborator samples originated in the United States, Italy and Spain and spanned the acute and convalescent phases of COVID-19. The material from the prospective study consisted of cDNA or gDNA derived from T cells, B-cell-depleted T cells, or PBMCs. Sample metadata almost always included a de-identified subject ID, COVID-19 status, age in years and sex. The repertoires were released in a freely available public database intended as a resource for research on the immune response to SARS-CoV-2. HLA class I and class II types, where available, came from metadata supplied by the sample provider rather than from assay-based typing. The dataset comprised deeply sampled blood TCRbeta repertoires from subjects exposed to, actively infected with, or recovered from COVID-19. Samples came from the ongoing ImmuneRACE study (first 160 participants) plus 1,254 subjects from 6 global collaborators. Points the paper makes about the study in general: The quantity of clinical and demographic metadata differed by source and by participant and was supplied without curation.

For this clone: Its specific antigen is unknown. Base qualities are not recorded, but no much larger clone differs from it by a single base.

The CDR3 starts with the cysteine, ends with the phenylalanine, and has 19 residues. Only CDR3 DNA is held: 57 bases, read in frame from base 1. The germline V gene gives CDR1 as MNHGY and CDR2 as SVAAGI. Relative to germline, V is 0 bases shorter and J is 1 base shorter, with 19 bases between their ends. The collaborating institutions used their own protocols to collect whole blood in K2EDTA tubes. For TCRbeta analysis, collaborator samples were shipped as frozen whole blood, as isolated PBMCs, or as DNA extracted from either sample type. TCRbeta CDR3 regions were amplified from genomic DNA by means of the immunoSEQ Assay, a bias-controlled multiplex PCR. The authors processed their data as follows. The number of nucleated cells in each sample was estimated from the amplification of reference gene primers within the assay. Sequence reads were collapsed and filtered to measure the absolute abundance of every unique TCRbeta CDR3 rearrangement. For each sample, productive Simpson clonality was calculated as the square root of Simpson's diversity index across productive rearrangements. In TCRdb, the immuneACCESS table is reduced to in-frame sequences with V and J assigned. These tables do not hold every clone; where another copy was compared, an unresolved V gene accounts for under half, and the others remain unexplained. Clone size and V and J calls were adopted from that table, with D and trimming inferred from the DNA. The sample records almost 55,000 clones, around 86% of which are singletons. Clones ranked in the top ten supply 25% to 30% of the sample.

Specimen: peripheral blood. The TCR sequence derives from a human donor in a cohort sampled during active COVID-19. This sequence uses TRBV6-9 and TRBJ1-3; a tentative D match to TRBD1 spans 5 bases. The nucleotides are TGTGCCAGCAGTTATTCGAGAGTGGGAGGAGGGGCTTCTGGAAACACCATATATTTT. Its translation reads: CASSYSRVGGGASGNTIYF.